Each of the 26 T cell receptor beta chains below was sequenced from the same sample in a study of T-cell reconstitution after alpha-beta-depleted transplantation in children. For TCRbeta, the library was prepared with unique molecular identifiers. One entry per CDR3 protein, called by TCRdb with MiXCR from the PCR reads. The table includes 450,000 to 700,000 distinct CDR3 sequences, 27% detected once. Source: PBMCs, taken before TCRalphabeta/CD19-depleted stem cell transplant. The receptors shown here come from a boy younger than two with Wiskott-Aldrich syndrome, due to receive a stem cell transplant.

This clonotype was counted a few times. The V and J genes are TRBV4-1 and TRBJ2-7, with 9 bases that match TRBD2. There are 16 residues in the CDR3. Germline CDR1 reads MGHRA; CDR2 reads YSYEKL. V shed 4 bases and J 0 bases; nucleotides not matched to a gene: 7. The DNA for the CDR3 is TGCGCCAGCAGCCCCACCTCTAGCGGGAACTCCTACGAGCAGTACTTC. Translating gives CASSPTSSGNSYEQYF.

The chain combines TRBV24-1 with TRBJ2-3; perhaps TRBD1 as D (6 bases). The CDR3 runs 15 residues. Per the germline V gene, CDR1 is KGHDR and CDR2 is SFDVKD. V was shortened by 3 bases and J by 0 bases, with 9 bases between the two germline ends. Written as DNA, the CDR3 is TGTGCCACCAGTGATGCCGACAGGAGCACAGATACGCAGTATTTT. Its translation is CATSDADRSTDTQYF.

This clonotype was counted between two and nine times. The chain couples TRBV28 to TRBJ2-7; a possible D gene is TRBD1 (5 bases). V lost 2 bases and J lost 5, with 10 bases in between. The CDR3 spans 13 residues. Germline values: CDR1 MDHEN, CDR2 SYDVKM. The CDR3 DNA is TGTGCCAGCAGTTTACGCAGGGCGGACGAGCAGTACTTC. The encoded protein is CASSLRRADEQYF. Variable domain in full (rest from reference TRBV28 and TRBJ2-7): DVKVTQSSRYLVKRTGEKVFLECVQDMDHENMFWYRQDPGLGLRLIYFSYDVKMKEKGDIPEGYSVSREKKERFSLILESASTNQTSMYLCASSLRRADEQYFGPGTRLTVT.

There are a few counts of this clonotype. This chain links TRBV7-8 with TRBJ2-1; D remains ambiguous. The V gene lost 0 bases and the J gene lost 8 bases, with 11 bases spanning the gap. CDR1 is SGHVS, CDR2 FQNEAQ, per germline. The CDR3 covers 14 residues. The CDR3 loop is CASSLAFRGDEQFF. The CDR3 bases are TGTGCCAGCAGCTTAGCTTTTAGAGGCGATGAGCAGTTCTTC.

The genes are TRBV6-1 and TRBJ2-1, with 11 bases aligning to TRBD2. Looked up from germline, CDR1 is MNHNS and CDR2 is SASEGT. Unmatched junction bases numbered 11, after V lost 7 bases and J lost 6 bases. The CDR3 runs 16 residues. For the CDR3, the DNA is TGTGCCAGCAAAAATTTAGCGGGAGGGCCCTCCAATGAGCAGTTCTTC. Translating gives CASKNLAGGPSNEQFF.

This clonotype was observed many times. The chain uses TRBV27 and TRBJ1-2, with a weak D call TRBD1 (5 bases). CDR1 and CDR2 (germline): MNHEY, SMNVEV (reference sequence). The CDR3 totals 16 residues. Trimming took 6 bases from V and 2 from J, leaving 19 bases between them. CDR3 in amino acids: CASRISYDSGNYGYTF. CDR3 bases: TGTGCCAGCAGGATCTCTTATGACAGTGGGAACTATGGCTACACCTTC.

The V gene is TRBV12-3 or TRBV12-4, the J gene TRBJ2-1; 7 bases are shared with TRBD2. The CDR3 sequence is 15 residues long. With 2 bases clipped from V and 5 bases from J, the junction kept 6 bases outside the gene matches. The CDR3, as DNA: TGTGCCAGCAGTTTACCTAGCGGACAAAACAATGAGCAGTTCTTC. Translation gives CASSLPSGQNNEQFF.

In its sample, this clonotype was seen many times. The CDR3 nucleotides are TGTGCCAGCAGTTTCAATAGCAATCAGCCCCAGCATTTT. Translated, it gives CASSFNSNQPQHF. The chain couples TRBV27 to TRBJ1-5; D call uncertain. CDR3 size: 13 residues. The germline gives CDR1 MNHEY, CDR2 SMNVEV (reference sequence). V lost 3 bases, J lost 0 bases, and 3 bases lay in between.

CDR3 nucleotide sequence: TGTGCCAGCAGTTCCCGCGGACAGGAGTATAGCAATCAGCCCCAGCATTTT. Translated: CASSSRGQEYSNQPQHF. The rearrangement joins TRBV28 to TRBJ1-5, with TRBD1 identical over 7 bases. Trimming at V came to 4 bases and at J to 0 bases, leaving 9 bases not matched to a gene. The CDR3 contains 17 residues. The germline V gene has CDR1 MDHEN and CDR2 SYDVKM.

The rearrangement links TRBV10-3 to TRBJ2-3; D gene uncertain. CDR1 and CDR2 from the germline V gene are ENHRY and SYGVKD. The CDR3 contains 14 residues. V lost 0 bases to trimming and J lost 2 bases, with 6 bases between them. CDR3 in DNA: TGTGCCATCAGTGAGTCTTGGCCCACAGATACGCAGTATTTT. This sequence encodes CAISESWPTDTQYF.

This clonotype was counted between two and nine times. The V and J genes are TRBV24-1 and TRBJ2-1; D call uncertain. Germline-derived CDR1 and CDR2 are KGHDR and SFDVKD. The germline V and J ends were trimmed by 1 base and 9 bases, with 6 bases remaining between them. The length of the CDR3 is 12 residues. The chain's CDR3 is CATSDFKFEQFF. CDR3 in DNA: TGTGCCACCAGTGATTTTAAGTTTGAGCAGTTCTTC.

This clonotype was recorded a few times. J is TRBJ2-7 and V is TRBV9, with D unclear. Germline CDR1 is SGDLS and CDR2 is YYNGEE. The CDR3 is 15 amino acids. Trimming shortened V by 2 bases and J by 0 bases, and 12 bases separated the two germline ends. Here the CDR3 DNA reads TGTGCCAGCAGCGTTGGCGCTAAAAGCTCCTACGAGCAGTACTTC. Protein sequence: CASSVGAKSSYEQYF.

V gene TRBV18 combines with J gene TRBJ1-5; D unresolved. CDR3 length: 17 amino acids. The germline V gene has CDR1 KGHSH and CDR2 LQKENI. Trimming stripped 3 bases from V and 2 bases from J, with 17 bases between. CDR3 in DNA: TGTGCCAGCTCACCGTTTCCAGGAGATAGTGGCAATCAGCCCCAGCATTTT. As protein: CASSPFPGDSGNQPQHF.

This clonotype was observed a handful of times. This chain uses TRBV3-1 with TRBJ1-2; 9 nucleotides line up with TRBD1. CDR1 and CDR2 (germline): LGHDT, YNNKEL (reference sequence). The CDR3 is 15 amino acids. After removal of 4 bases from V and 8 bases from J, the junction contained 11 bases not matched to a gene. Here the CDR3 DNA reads TGTGCCAGCAGCCCCCGTCCCGGGACAGGGTTCGGCTACACCTTC. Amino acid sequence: CASSPRPGTGFGYTF. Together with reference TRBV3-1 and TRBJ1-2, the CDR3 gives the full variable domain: DTAVSQTPKYLVTQMGNDKSIKCEQNLGHDTMYWYKQDSKKFLKIMFSYNNKELIINETVPNRFSPKSPDKAHLNLHINSLELGDSAVYFCASSPRPGTGFGYTFGSGTRLTVV.

The CDR3 DNA follows: TGCAGCGTGGGTACAGGGTTTGGTCAGCCCCAGCATTTT. This sequence encodes CSVGTGFGQPQHF. The rearrangement links TRBV29-1 to TRBJ1-5, with a weak D call TRBD1 (6 bases). V was trimmed by 6 bases and J by 6 bases, leaving 15 bases between them. Germline V gene data show CDR1 as SQVTM and CDR2 as ANQGSEA. This CDR3 spans 13 amino acids.

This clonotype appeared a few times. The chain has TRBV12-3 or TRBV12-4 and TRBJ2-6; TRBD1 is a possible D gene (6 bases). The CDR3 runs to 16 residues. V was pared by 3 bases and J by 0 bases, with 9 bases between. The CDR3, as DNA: TGTGCCAGCAGTTTCCGGGACATCTCTGGGGCCAACGTCCTGACTTTC. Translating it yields CASSFRDISGANVLTF.

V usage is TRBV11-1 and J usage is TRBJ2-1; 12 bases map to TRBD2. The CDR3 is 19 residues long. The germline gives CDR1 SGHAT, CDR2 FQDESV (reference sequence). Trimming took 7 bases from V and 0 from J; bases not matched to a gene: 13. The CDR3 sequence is CASNRAGTSGWSSYNEQFF. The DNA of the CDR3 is TGTGCCAGCAACAGGGCCGGGACTAGCGGGTGGAGCTCCTACAATGAGCAGTTCTTC.

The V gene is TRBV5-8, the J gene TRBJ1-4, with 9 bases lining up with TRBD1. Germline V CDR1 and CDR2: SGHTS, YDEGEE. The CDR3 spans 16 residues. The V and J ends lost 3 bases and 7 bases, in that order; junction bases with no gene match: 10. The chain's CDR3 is CASSSLRDRVVEKLFF. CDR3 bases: TGTGCCAGCAGCTCCCTCCGGGACAGGGTAGTTGAAAAACTGTTTTTT.

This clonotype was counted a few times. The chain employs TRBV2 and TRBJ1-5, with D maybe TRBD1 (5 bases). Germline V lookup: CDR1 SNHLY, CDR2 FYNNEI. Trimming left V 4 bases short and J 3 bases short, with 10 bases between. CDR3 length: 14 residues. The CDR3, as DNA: TGTGCCAGCAGTGGTAGACAGTTCAATCAGCCCCAGCATTTT. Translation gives CASSGRQFNQPQHF.

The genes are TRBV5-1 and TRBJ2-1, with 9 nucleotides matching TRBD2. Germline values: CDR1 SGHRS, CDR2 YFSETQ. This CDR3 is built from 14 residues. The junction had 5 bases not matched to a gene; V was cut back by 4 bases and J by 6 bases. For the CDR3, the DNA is TGCGCCAGCAGCCAGCTAGCGGGACCCAATGAGCAGTTCTTC. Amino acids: CASSQLAGPNEQFF.

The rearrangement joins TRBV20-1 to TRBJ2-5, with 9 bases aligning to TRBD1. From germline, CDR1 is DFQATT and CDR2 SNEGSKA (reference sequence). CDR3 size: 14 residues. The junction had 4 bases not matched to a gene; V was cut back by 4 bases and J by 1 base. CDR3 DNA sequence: TGCAGTGCTACCCCGGGACAGGGCCAAGAGACCCAGTACTTC. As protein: CSATPGQGQETQYF.

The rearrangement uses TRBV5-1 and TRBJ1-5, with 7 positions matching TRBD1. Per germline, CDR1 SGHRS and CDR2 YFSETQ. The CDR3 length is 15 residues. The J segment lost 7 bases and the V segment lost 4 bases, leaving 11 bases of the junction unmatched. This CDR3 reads CASSLDTGAEQPQHF. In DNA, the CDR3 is TGCGCCAGCAGCCTAGATACAGGGGCAGAACAGCCCCAGCATTTT.

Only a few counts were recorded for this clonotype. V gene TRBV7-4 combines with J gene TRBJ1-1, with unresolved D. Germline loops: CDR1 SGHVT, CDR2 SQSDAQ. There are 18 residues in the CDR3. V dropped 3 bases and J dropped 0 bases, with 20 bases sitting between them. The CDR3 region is CASSFEAELRVMNTEAFF. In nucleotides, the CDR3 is TGTGCCAGCAGCTTTGAGGCCGAGCTTAGAGTTATGAACACTGAAGCTTTCTTT.

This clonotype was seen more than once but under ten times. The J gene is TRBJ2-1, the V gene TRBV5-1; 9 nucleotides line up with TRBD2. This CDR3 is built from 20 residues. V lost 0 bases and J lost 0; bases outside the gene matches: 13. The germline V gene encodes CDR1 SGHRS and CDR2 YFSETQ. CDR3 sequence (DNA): TGCGCCAGCAGCTTGGCCCCCAGACTAGCGGAAAGAAGCTCCTACAATGAGCAGTTCTTC. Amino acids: CASSLAPRLAERSSYNEQFF.

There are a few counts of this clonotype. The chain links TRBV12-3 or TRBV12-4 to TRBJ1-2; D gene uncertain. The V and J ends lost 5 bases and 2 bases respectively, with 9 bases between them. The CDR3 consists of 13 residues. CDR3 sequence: CASSVDKNYGYTF. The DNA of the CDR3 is TGTGCCAGCAGTGTTGACAAGAACTATGGCTACACCTTC.

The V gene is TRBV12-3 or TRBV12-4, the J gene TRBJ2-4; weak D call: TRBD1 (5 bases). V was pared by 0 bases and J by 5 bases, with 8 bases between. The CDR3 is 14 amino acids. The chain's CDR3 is CASSLAGAENIQYF. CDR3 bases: TGTGCCAGCAGTTTAGCAGGGGCGGAAAACATTCAGTACTTC.